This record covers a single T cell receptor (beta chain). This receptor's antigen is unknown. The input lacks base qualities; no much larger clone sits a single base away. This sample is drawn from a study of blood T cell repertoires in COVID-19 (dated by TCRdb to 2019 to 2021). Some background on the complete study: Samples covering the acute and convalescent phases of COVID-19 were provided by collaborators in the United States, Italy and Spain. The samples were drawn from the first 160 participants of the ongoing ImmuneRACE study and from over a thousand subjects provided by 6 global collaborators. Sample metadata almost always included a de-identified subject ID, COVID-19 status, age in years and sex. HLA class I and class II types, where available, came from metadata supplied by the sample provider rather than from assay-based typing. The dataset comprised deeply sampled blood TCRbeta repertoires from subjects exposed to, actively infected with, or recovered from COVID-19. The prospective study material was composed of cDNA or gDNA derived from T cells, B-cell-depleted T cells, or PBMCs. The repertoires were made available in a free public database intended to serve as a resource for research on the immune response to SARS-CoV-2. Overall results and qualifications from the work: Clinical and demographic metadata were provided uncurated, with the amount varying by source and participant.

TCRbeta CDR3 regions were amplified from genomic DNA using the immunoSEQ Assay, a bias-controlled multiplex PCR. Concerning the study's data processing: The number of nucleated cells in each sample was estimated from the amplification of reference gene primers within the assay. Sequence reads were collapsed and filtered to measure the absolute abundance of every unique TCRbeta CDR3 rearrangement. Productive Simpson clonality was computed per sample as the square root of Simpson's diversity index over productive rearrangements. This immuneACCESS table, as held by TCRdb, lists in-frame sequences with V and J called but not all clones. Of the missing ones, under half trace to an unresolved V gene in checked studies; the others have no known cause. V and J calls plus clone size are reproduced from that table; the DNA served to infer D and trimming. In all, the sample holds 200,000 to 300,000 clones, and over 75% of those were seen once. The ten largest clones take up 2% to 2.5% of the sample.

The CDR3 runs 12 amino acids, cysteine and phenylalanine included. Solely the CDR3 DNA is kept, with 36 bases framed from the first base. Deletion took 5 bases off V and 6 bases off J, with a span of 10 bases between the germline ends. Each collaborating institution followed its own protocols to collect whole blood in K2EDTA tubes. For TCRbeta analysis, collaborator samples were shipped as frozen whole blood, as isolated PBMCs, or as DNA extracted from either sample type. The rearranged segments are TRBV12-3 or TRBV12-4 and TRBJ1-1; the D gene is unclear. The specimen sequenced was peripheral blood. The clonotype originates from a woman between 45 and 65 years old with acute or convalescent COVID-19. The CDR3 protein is CASSRWGAEAFF. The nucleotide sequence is TGTGCCAGCAGTAGGTGGGGAGCTGAAGCTTTCTTT.